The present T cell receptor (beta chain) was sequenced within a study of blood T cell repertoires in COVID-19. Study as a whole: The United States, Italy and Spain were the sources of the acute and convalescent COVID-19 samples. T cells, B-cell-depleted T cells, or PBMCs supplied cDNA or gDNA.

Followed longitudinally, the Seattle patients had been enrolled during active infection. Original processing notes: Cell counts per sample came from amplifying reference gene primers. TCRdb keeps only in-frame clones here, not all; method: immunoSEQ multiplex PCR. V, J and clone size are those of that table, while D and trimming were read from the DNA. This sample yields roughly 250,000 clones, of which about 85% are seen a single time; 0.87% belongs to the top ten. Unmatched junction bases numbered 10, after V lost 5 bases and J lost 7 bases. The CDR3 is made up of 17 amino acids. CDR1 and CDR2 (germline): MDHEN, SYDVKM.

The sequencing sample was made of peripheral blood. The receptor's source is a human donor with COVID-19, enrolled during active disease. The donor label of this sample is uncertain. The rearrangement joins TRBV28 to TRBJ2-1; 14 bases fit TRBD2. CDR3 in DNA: TGTGCCAGCAGTCCGGGGACTAGCGGGAGCTCGGGGAATGAGCAGTTCTTC. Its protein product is CASSPGTSGSSGNEQFF.